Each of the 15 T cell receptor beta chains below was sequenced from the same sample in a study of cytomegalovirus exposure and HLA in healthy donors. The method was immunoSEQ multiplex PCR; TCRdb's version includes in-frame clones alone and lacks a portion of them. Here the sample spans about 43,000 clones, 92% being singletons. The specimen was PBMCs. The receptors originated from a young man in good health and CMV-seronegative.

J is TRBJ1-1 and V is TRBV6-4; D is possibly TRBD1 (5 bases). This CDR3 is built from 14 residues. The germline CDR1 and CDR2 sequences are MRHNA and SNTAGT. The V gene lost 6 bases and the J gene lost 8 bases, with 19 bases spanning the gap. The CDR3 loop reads CASSAMQGSSEAFF. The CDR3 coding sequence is TGTGCCAGCAGCGCCATGCAGGGATCGAGCGAAGCTTTCTTT.

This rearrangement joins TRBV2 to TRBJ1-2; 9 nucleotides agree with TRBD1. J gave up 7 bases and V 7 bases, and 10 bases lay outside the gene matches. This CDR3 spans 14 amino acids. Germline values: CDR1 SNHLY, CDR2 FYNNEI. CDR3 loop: CASKLVDRGFGYTF. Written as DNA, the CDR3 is TGTGCCAGCAAGCTCGTCGACAGGGGGTTTGGCTACACCTTC.

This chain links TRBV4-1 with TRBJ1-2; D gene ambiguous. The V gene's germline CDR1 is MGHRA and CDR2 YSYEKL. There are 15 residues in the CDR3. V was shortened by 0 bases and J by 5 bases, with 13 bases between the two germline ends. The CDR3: CASSQDGAVTYGYTF. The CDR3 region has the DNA TGCGCCAGCAGCCAAGATGGAGCAGTCACATATGGCTACACCTTC.

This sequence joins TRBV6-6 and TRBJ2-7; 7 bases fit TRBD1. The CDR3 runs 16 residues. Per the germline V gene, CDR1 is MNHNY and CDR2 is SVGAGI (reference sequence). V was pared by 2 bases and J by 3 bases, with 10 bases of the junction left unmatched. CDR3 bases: TGTGCCAGCAGTTACGGGGACAGTTTGACAATCTACGAGCAGTACTTC. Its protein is CASSYGDSLTIYEQYF.

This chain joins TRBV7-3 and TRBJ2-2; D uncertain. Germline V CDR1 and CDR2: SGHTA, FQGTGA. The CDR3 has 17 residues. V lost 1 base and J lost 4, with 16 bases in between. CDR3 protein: CASSLNVRVSGTGELFF. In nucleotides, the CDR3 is TGTGCCAGCAGCTTAAACGTCCGGGTCTCGGGCACCGGGGAGCTGTTTTTT.

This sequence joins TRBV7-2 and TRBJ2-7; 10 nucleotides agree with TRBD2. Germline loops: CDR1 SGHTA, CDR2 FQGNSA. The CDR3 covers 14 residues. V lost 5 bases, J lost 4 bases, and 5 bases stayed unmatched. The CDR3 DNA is TGTGCCAGCAGCCATAGCGGGAGGTTGTACGAGCAGTACTTC. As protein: CASSHSGRLYEQYF.

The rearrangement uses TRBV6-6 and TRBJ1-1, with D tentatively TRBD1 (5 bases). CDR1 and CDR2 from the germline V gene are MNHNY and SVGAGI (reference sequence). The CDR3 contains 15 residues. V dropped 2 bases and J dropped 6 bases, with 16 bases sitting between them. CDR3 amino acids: CASSYLQGLEPEAFF. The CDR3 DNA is TGTGCCAGCAGTTACCTGCAGGGTTTAGAACCTGAAGCTTTCTTT.

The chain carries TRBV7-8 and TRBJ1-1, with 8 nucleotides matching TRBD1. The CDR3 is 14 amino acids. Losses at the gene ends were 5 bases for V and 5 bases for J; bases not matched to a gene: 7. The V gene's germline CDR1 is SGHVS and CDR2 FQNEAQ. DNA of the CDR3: TGTGCCAGCAGCGCCAGACAGGGGAGGACTGAAGCTTTCTTT. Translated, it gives CASSARQGRTEAFF.

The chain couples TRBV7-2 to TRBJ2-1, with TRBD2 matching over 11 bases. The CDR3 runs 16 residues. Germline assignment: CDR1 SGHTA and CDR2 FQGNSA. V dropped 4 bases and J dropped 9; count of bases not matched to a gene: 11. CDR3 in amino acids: CASSSSSGGTSAEQFF. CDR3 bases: TGTGCCAGCAGCTCATCTAGCGGGGGGACCTCGGCTGAGCAGTTCTTC.

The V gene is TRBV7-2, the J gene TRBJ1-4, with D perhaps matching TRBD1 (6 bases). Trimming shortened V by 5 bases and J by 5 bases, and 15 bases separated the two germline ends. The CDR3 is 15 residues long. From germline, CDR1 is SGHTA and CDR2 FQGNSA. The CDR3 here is CASSPQGYRNEKLFF. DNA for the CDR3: TGTGCCAGCAGCCCTCAGGGGTACCGAAATGAAAAACTGTTTTTT.

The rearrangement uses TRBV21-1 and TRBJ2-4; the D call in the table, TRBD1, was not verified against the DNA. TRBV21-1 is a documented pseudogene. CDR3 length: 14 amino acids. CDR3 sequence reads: CASSPRTGRNIQYF. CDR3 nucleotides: TGTGCCAGCAGCCCGAGGACAGGGAGAAACATTCAGTACTTC.

The CDR3 loop reads CASSLDLGGADTQYF. The CDR3 nucleotides are TGTGCCAGCAGCTTAGATCTGGGGGGAGCAGATACGCAGTATTTT. The chain is built from TRBV11-1 and TRBJ2-3; weak D call: TRBD2 (6 bases). This CDR3 spans 15 amino acids. The germline V gene has CDR1 SGHAT and CDR2 FQDESV (reference sequence). Trimming pared 1 base from V and 4 bases from J, leaving 12 bases between.

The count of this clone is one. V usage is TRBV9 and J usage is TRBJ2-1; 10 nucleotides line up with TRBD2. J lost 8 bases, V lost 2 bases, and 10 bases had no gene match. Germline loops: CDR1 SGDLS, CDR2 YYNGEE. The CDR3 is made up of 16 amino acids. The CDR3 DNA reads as TGTGCCAGCAGCGTCCCAAGCGGGGGGGGCTTCCATGAGCAGTTCTTC. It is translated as CASSVPSGGGFHEQFF.

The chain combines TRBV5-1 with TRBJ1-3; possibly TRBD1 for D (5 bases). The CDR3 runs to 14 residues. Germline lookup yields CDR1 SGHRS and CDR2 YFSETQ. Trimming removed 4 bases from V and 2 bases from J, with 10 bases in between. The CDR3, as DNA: TGCGCCAGCAGCACGCAGGGTGCTGGAAACACCATATATTTT. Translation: CASSTQGAGNTIYF.

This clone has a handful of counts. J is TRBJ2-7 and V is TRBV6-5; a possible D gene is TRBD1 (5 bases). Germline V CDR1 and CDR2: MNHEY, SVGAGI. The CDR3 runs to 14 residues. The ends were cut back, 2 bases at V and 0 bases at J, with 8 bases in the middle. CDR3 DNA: TGTGCCAGCAGTTACGCGGACAACTCCTACGAGCAGTACTTC. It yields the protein CASSYADNSYEQYF.